Listed below are T cell receptor beta chains from one sample, sequenced in a study of T cells in Graves' hyperthyroidism and ophthalmopathy. TCRdb re-called the multiplex PCR reads through MiXCR, storing one row per CDR3 protein. The sample gives 660,000 or so distinct CDR3 sequences, less than 25% of which show up once; around a third is in the top ten. Specimen: blood. These receptors all stem from a man younger than 45 with Graves' ophthalmopathy. Both conserved end residues are trimmed from each CDR3. The D gene is left open where the match is weak.

D gene: TRBD1; V gene: TRBV29-1; J gene: TRBJ1-6; CDR3 protein: SVRDREGPSSYNSPLH
D gene: -; V gene: TRBV5-1; J gene: TRBJ2-1; CDR3 protein: ASSLARTYSYNEQF
D gene: TRBD2; V gene: TRBV19; J gene: TRBJ2-1; CDR3 protein: ASNPRQGSGSYNEQF
D gene: -; V gene: TRBV28; J gene: TRBJ2-1; CDR3 protein: ASNGSPYNEQF
D gene: TRBD2; V gene: TRBV28; J gene: TRBJ2-3; CDR3 protein: ASSFLAGGDTQY
D gene: TRBD2; V gene: TRBV5-1; J gene: TRBJ2-1; CDR3 protein: ASSTGTSGRVYNEQF
D gene: -; V gene: TRBV7-9; J gene: TRBJ2-7; CDR3 protein: ASSHTRQAGEQY
D gene: TRBD2; V gene: TRBV20-1; J gene: TRBJ2-1; CDR3 protein: SAPGQGGTSGSYNEQF
D gene: -; V gene: TRBV20-1; J gene: TRBJ2-2; CDR3 protein: SAVGGELF
D gene: TRBD1; V gene: TRBV27; J gene: TRBJ1-5; CDR3 protein: ASSPPGTAQPQH
D gene: TRBD1; V gene: TRBV28; J gene: TRBJ2-2; CDR3 protein: ASSKMTGVVGNGELF
D gene: TRBD2; V gene: TRBV6-1; J gene: TRBJ2-3; CDR3 protein: ASSLGLAGTSTDTQY
D gene: TRBD2; V gene: TRBV20-1; J gene: TRBJ2-7; CDR3 protein: SATLLAGGYEQY
D gene: -; V gene: TRBV7-9; J gene: TRBJ1-2; CDR3 protein: ASSPTGSGGYT
D gene: TRBD2; V gene: TRBV28; J gene: TRBJ2-1; CDR3 protein: ASSSGLEFEQF
D gene: -; V gene: TRBV30; J gene: TRBJ1-1; CDR3 protein: AWSVSPEAF
D gene: -; V gene: TRBV5-1; J gene: TRBJ1-1; CDR3 protein: ASSQGPTNTEAF
D gene: TRBD2; V gene: TRBV6-1; J gene: TRBJ2-1; CDR3 protein: ASRAGTRASHEQF
D gene: -; V gene: TRBV15; J gene: TRBJ1-6; CDR3 protein: ATSRGRNSPLH
D gene: -; V gene: TRBV6-1; J gene: TRBJ1-1; CDR3 protein: ASSERPGVNTEAF
D gene: TRBD1; V gene: TRBV18; J gene: TRBJ1-1; CDR3 protein: ASSLRQGANTEAF
D gene: -; V gene: TRBV12-3/TRBV12-4; J gene: TRBJ2-3; CDR3 protein: ASSLLVLDAQY
D gene: TRBD2; V gene: TRBV7-3; J gene: TRBJ2-1; CDR3 protein: ASSLHPLREGTYNEQF
D gene: -; V gene: TRBV28; J gene: TRBJ1-1; CDR3 protein: ASSLSVPNTEAF
D gene: -; V gene: TRBV28; J gene: TRBJ1-4; CDR3 protein: ASSMTDRTEKLF
D gene: -; V gene: TRBV29-1; J gene: TRBJ2-4; CDR3 protein: SGLGWDGAKNIQY
D gene: TRBD2; V gene: TRBV4-3; J gene: TRBJ2-3; CDR3 protein: ASSQDPASGSSTDTQY
D gene: TRBD1; V gene: TRBV4-3; J gene: TRBJ2-5; CDR3 protein: ASSQVRGRGYETQY